These T cell receptor beta chains were read from a single sample in a study of blood T cell repertoires in COVID-19. Only in-frame clones appear in the TCRdb table, and some are missing; sequencing was by immunoSEQ multiplex PCR. The sample yields roughly 200,000 clones, 87% seen once. Sequenced material: peripheral blood. These receptors were collected from a man in his sixties with active or convalescent COVID-19. CDR3s include the opening cysteine and the closing phenylalanine or tryptophan. A D gene is named only where the DNA matches it firmly. Some rows have no size entry. The others give once, few or many, or a class for an expanded clone.

size | J | V | D | DNA | CDR3
- | TRBJ1-4 | TRBV6-5 | TRBD1 | TGTGCCAGCAACCGACAGGGGGGTGATGAAAAACTGTTTTTT | CASNRQGGDEKLFF
- | TRBJ1-1 | TRBV25-1 | TRBD1 | TGTGCCAGCCATAACGGGGACAGACTGAACACTGAAGCTTTCTTT | CASHNGDRLNTEAFF
- | TRBJ1-6 | TRBV7-9 | TRBD1 | TGTGCCAGCAGCCCACAAGGCAGGGGGACCCTCCACTTT | CASSPQGRGTLHF
- | TRBJ1-5 | TRBV4-2 | - | TGTGCCAGCAGCCTGTCTCGGGATGAACAGCCCCAGCATTTT | CASSLSRDEQPQHF
once | TRBJ2-2 | TRBV7-2 | TRBD2 | TGTGCCAGCAGTTTCACTAGCGGGGGGGCGAACGGGGAGCTGTTTTTT | CASSFTSGGANGELFF
- | TRBJ1-5 | TRBV29-1 | - | TGCAGCGTTGGAGATCAGCCCCAGCATTTT | CSVGDQPQHF
few | TRBJ1-5 | TRBV24-1 | - | TGTGCCACCAGTGATGCCTCAGGGGATCAGCCCCAGCATTTT | CATSDASGDQPQHF
- | TRBJ1-3 | TRBV27 | - | TGTGCCAGCAGTTTACAAGGAGTCTCTGGAAACACCATATATTTT | CASSLQGVSGNTIYF
- | TRBJ1-2 | TRBV7-9 | - | TGTGCCAGCAGTAAACAGGGCCGGGCTAGCTATGGCTACACCTTC | CASSKQGRASYGYTF
few | TRBJ1-4 | TRBV14 | - | TGTGCCAGCAGCCAAGATGCGGGGGGCAATGAAAAACTGTTTTTT | CASSQDAGGNEKLFF
- | TRBJ1-1 | TRBV10-3 | - | TGTGCCATCAGACCGCCCGCGGGGCTGAACACTGAAGCTTTCTTT | CAIRPPAGLNTEAFF
few | TRBJ1-2 | TRBV6-5 | - | TGTGCCAGCAGTTACGACGGACAGATCCCTAACTATGGCTACACCTTC | CASSYDGQIPNYGYTF
- | TRBJ1-1 | TRBV18 | TRBD1 | TGTGCCAGCTCGGCCACAGGGGCATCTGAAGCTTTCTTT | CASSATGASEAFF
- | TRBJ1-1 | TRBV13 | - | TGTGCCAGCAGCCCAAATTGGAACACTGAAGCTTTCTTT | CASSPNWNTEAFF
- | TRBJ1-6 | TRBV6-1 | TRBD1 | TGTGCCAGCAGTGAAATTTGGGACAGGGTTGGAGCACCCCTCCACTTT | CASSEIWDRVGAPLHF
- | TRBJ2-5 | TRBV6-1 | TRBD2 | TGTGCCAGCAGTGAAGCGCTTCGGGCTAGCGGGGCCCTGGGGACCCAGTACTTC | CASSEALRASGALGTQYF
- | TRBJ1-6 | TRBV7-3 | TRBD1 | TGTGCCAGCAGCTTAGGGGACAGTAATTCACCCCTCCACTTT | CASSLGDSNSPLHF
- | TRBJ1-4 | TRBV5-1 | - | TGCGCCAGCAGCTTGGGTTTAGGGACAAATGAAAAACTGTTTTTT | CASSLGLGTNEKLFF